This T cell receptor beta chain was captured by sequencing in a study of blood T cell repertoires in COVID-19. Study-level information: Donors in the United States, Italy and Spain gave samples during acute or convalescent COVID-19.

Measured with immunoSEQ multiplex PCR; TCRdb has only the in-frame clones, and not every one. The sample includes more than 90,000 clones, roughly nine tenths of them seen just once. This clone came up a few times. This clonotype was sampled from a man aged 65-85 years who had recovered from COVID-19. The sample was peripheral blood.

CDR3 nucleotide sequence: TGTGCCACCAGTGATTTGACGCGGGGGGGCCTAGAGACCCAGTACTTC. Translation: CATSDLTRGGLETQYF. V gene TRBV24-1 combines with J gene TRBJ2-5; 9 bases agree with TRBD2. In germline, CDR1 is KGHDR, CDR2 SFDVKD. This CDR3 comprises 16 residues. The trim removed 0 bases at V and 4 bases at J, leaving 5 bases unmatched.